The next 32 T cell receptor beta chains were all read from a single sample in a study of cytomegalovirus exposure and HLA in healthy donors. 60 Vbeta and 13 Jbeta primers were used in PCR. Sequencing used immunoSEQ multiplex PCR; TCRdb keeps in-frame clones, though not all of them. The data hold around 70,000 clones, with about 78% observed a single time. What was sequenced was PBMCs. These receptors were taken from a woman between 40 and 55 years old in good health and CMV-seropositive.

CDR3 amino acids: CASSEDSFHTDTQYF. The CDR3 DNA sequence: TGCGCCAGCAGTGAGGACTCCTTCCACACAGATACGCAGTATTTT. This sequence joins TRBV10-1 and TRBJ2-3; D unresolved. The CDR3 has 15 residues. Germline assignment: CDR1 WNHNN and CDR2 SYGVQD (reference sequence). V lost 2 bases to trimming and J lost 2 bases, with 11 bases between them.

A single count supports this clone. The chain employs TRBV10-1 and TRBJ2-7; D might be TRBD2 (6 bases). Trimming shortened V by 8 bases and J by 3 bases, and 17 bases separated the two germline ends. The CDR3 consists of 14 residues. Looked up from germline, CDR1 is WNHNN and CDR2 is SYGVQD (reference sequence). CDR3 coding DNA: TGCGCCAGCGTACAACCCGGGGGAAACTACGAGCAGTACTTC. It encodes CASVQPGGNYEQYF.

The chain joins TRBV9 to TRBJ1-1; D might be TRBD1 (5 bases). V lost 1 base and J lost 5, with 27 bases in between. CDR3 length: 19 amino acids. Germline CDR1 SGDLS, CDR2 YYNGEE. The CDR3 DNA follows: TGTGCCAGCAGCGTAAACCCTGGTGGAGGGGATCTATTTATGACTGAAGCTTTCTTT. This encodes CASSVNPGGGDLFMTEAFF. The whole variable domain, remainder taken from reference TRBV9 and TRBJ1-1, is DSGVTQTPKHLITATGQRVTLRCSPRSGDLSVYWYQQSLDQGLQFLIQYYNGEERAKGNILERFSAQQFPDLHSELNLSSLELGDSALYFCASSVNPGGGDLFMTEAFFGQGTRLTVV.

This chain's CDR3 is CASRVEGRGSYEQYF. The CDR3 DNA sequence: TGTGCCAGCAGAGTCGAGGGGCGGGGATCCTACGAGCAGTACTTC. The V and J genes are TRBV2 and TRBJ2-7, with a tentative D call TRBD2 (6 bases). V was clipped by 6 bases and J by 1 base, with 16 bases between them. Germline V gene lookup returns CDR1 SNHLY and CDR2 FYNNEI. This CDR3 comprises 15 residues.

This sequence joins TRBV30 and TRBJ2-1; 9 positions match TRBD1. The V gene end was trimmed by 2 bases and the J gene end by 9 bases; junction bases not matched to a gene: 8. Germline V lookup: CDR1 GTSNPN, CDR2 SVGIG (reference sequence). The CDR3 runs 14 residues. CDR3 sequence (DNA): TGTGCCTGGAGTCGGGACAGGGAGTCGTCTGAGCAGTTCTTC. As protein: CAWSRDRESSEQFF.

This clone appeared many times. The rearrangement uses TRBV7-9 and TRBJ2-1, with D tentatively TRBD1 (5 bases). This CDR3 has 15 amino acids. Per the germline V gene, CDR1 is SEHNR and CDR2 is FQNEAQ (reference sequence). V was pared by 3 bases and J by 8 bases, with 17 bases between. In nucleotides, the CDR3 is TGTGCCAGCAGCTTCGTTACGCCAGGGTGGGATGAGCAGTTCTTC. Translated, it gives CASSFVTPGWDEQFF.

This clone was seen only a few times. The chain combines TRBV13 with TRBJ2-5; 9 bases map to TRBD2. CDR1 and CDR2 from the germline V gene are PRHDT and FYEKMQ (reference sequence). The V segment lost 5 bases and the J segment 0 bases; nucleotides outside the gene matches: 7. The CDR3 is made up of 16 amino acids. CDR3 loop: CASSPRTSANQETQYF. In DNA, the CDR3 is TGTGCCAGCAGCCCACGGACTAGCGCAAACCAAGAGACCCAGTACTTC.

In this sample, this clone turned up a few times. The chain is built from TRBV18 and TRBJ2-3, with 11 bases fitting TRBD2. J gave up 1 base and V 0 bases, and 6 bases lay outside the gene matches. The CDR3 totals 18 residues. In germline, CDR1 is KGHSH, CDR2 LQKENI. The CDR3 DNA is TGTGCCAGCTCACCACCTCTAGCGGGGGGACCTCGCACAGATACGCAGTATTTT. Its protein is CASSPPLAGGPRTDTQYF.

The J gene is TRBJ1-1, the V gene TRBV7-3, with a weak D call TRBD1 (5 bases). The CDR3 runs to 13 residues. CDR1 SGHTA and CDR2 FQGTGA come from the germline V gene. V was pared by 1 base and J by 7 bases, with 10 bases between. As DNA, the CDR3 is TGTGCCAGCAGCTTAAGCGGGGGTCGTGAAGCTTTCTTT. It codes for CASSLSGGREAFF. Full variable domain (remainder filled in from reference TRBV7-3 and TRBJ1-1): GAGVSQTPSNKVTEKGKYVELRCDPISGHTALYWYRQSLGQGPEFLIYFQGTGAADDSGLPNDRFFAVRPEGSVSTLKIQRTERGDSAVYLCASSLSGGREAFFGQGTRLTVV.

The chain employs TRBV5-1 and TRBJ1-2; D ambiguous. Trimming shortened V by 4 bases and J by 1 base, and 14 bases separated the two germline ends. The CDR3 has 15 amino acids. Germline-derived CDR1 and CDR2 are SGHRS and YFSETQ. The CDR3 region is CASSLGVSNNYGYTF. The DNA of the CDR3 is TGCGCCAGCAGCCTCGGAGTCTCTAATAACTATGGCTACACCTTC.

V usage is TRBV15 and J usage is TRBJ2-7, with TRBD1 matching 9 bases. The CDR3 is 17 residues long. Germline V gives CDR1 LNHNV, CDR2 YYDKDF (reference sequence). Losses at the gene ends were 3 bases for V and 3 bases for J; bases not matched to a gene: 12. CDR3 nucleotide sequence: TGTGCCACCAGCAGTCGATCCCACCGGGACAGGGACTACGAGCAGTACTTC. This codes for CATSSRSHRDRDYEQYF.

This clone was counted only a few times. This rearrangement joins TRBV11-2 to TRBJ2-3, with a weak D call TRBD1 (6 bases). This CDR3 comprises 18 residues. In germline, CDR1 is SGHAT, CDR2 FQNNGV. V gave up 8 bases and J gave up 0 bases, with 24 bases separating them. The CDR3 sequence: CASGGRNGRDDSTDTQYF. CDR3 DNA sequence: TGTGCCAGCGGGGGCCGGAACGGACGGGACGACAGCACAGATACGCAGTATTTT.

The rearrangement links TRBV6-5 to TRBJ1-2, with TRBD1 matching 7 bases. Trimming took 10 bases from V and 8 from J; bases not matched to a gene: 13. CDR3 size: 13 residues. Germline V gene sequence: CDR1 MNHEY, CDR2 SVGAGI. The DNA for the CDR3 is TGTGCCACCCAACCGACAGGGCGAAGAGGCTACACCTTC. This gives the protein CATQPTGRRGYTF.

The chain employs TRBV5-1 and TRBJ1-1; D remains ambiguous. V dropped 6 bases and J dropped 1 base, with 16 bases sitting between them. Germline V lookup: CDR1 SGHRS, CDR2 YFSETQ. The CDR3 spans 15 residues. CDR3 nucleotides: TGCGCCAGCACCCGGGAGGCTCCCACGAACACTGAAGCTTTCTTT. This encodes CASTREAPTNTEAFF.

This chain links TRBV29-1 with TRBJ2-7; perhaps TRBD1 as D (6 bases). The V and J ends lost 1 base and 3 bases respectively, with 7 bases between them. This CDR3 is built from 12 residues. Looked up from germline, CDR1 is SQVTM and CDR2 is ANQGSEA. CDR3 sequence (DNA): TGCAGCGTTGAAGGGGACAACTACGAGCAGTACTTC. It yields the protein CSVEGDNYEQYF.

This clone has just a few counts. This sample also contains other DNA sequences that code for the same CDR3. The chain couples TRBV19 to TRBJ1-3; D remains unclear. Germline V gene lookup returns CDR1 LNHDA and CDR2 SQIVND (reference sequence). Trimming removed 5 bases at V and 0 bases at J, with 11 bases between. The CDR3 is 15 amino acids. CDR3 bases: TGTGCCAGTAGTCCCTTGGGCCCCTCTGGAAACACCATATATTTT. This gives the protein CASSPLGPSGNTIYF.

CDR3 protein: CASSLRVDSSRETQYF. DNA of the CDR3: TGTGCCAGCAGCTTACGGGTAGATTCTTCAAGGGAGACCCAGTACTTC. The gene calls are TRBV13 and TRBJ2-5; D is undetermined. V lost 2 bases to trimming and J lost 5 bases, with 18 bases between them. Germline assignment: CDR1 PRHDT and CDR2 FYEKMQ (reference sequence). This CDR3 has 16 amino acids.

The chain uses TRBV10-3 and TRBJ2-3; TRBD1 matches at 9 bases. From germline, CDR1 is ENHRY and CDR2 SYGVKD. The CDR3 covers 15 residues. V shed 10 bases, J shed 0 bases, and the junction held 8 bases outside the gene matches. The DNA for the CDR3 is TGTGCCACCCTGTCCGGGACAGGGAGCACAGATACGCAGTATTTT. Its protein product is CATLSGTGSTDTQYF.

The chain employs TRBV5-1 and TRBJ2-2; TRBD2 matches at 15 bases. This CDR3 has 17 amino acids. V gave up 4 bases and J gave up 6 bases; unmatched junction bases: 7. Per germline, CDR1 SGHRS and CDR2 YFSETQ. The CDR3 loop reads CASSAGLAGGLAGELFF. In DNA form, the CDR3 reads TGCGCCAGCAGCGCGGGACTAGCGGGGGGCCTCGCCGGGGAGCTGTTTTTT.

J is TRBJ2-7 and V is TRBV6-1; D may be TRBD2 (5 bases). This CDR3 spans 15 amino acids. Trimming removed 2 bases from V and 2 bases from J, with 13 bases in between. Germline V gene sequence: CDR1 MNHNS, CDR2 SASEGT. This chain's CDR3 is CASSELGVSPYEQYF. The DNA of the CDR3 is TGTGCCAGCAGTGAACTCGGGGTTTCGCCCTACGAGCAGTACTTC.

This chain links TRBV6-1 with TRBJ1-2; 7 bases match TRBD1. The V and J ends lost 6 bases and 6 bases, in that order; junction bases with no gene match: 13. Looked up from germline, CDR1 is MNHNS and CDR2 is SASEGT. The CDR3 has 15 residues. The CDR3 loop reads CASSLLLRGKDGYTF. CDR3 DNA: TGTGCCAGCAGCCTTTTACTCAGGGGGAAGGATGGCTACACCTTC.

This clone turned up a few times. This chain uses TRBV2 with TRBJ1-4, with a possible D match to TRBD1 (5 bases). This CDR3 region has 15 residues. Between the trimmed V and J ends, which lost 6 bases and 7 bases, there was a span of 18 bases. Germline V gives CDR1 SNHLY, CDR2 FYNNEI. The CDR3 DNA sequence: TGTGCCAGCAGCGAGCCCCAGGGCGCAGCTGAAAAACTGTTTTTT. Its translation: CASSEPQGAAEKLFF.

The DNA of the CDR3 is TGTGCCAGCAGCGGAGACCCGGACTATCCAATCCAAGAGACCCAGTACTTC. Translated, it gives CASSGDPDYPIQETQYF. V gene TRBV2 combines with J gene TRBJ2-5; maybe TRBD2 (6 bases). With 6 bases removed from V and 1 base from J, the gap between germline ends came to 21 bases. Germline V gives CDR1 SNHLY, CDR2 FYNNEI. The CDR3 runs to 17 residues.

V usage is TRBV9 and J usage is TRBJ2-1; 13 bases are shared with TRBD2. After removal of 2 bases from V and 10 bases from J, the junction contained 6 bases not matched to a gene. CDR1 and CDR2 from the germline V gene are SGDLS and YYNGEE. This CDR3 is 15 amino acids long. DNA for the CDR3: TGTGCCAGCAGCGTTGGGACTAGCGGGGTAGAGGAGCAGTTCTTC. Amino acids: CASSVGTSGVEEQFF. Full variable domain (outside the CDR3, taken from reference TRBV9 and TRBJ2-1): DSGVTQTPKHLITATGQRVTLRCSPRSGDLSVYWYQQSLDQGLQFLIQYYNGEERAKGNILERFSAQQFPDLHSELNLSSLELGDSALYFCASSVGTSGVEEQFFGPGTRLTVL.

The table lists this clone with a count of one. In nucleotides, the CDR3 is TGCGCCAGCAGCCCGACGGGACAGGGGTTGGAGACCCAGTACTTC. Translation: CASSPTGQGLETQYF. This chain links TRBV5-1 with TRBJ2-5; TRBD1 matches at 10 bases. CDR1 is SGHRS, CDR2 YFSETQ, per germline. This CDR3 spans 15 amino acids. V was pared by 4 bases and J by 5 bases, with 8 bases of the junction left unmatched.

Within the sample, this clone is medium-sized. DNA for the CDR3: TGTGCCAGCAGCCTCCAGGTAGCGGACTACAATGAGCAGTTCTTC. Its protein product is CASSLQVADYNEQFF. The chain combines TRBV6-6 with TRBJ2-1, with D possibly being TRBD2 (6 bases). V lost 6 bases and J lost 3, with 15 bases in between. The germline V gene encodes CDR1 MNHNY and CDR2 SVGAGI (reference sequence). The CDR3 extends over 15 amino acids.

The chain couples TRBV5-4 to TRBJ2-3; a possible D gene is TRBD1 (5 bases). Trimming cost V 4 bases and J 2 bases, with 20 bases left between them. Per the germline V gene, CDR1 is SGHNT and CDR2 is YYREEE (reference sequence). The CDR3 loop spans 17 amino acids. In DNA, the CDR3 is TGTGCCAGCAGCCAAACGGCAGGGAAGGCACACACAGATACGCAGTATTTT. This encodes CASSQTAGKAHTDTQYF. The full variable domain, completed using reference TRBV5-4 and TRBJ2-3, is ETGVTQSPTHLIKTRGQQVTLRCSSQSGHNTVSWYQQALGQGPQFIFQYYREEENGRGNFPPRFSGLQFPNYSSELNVNALELDDSALYLCASSQTAGKAHTDTQYFGPGTRLTVL.

This clone was seen a handful of times. This chain uses TRBV2 with TRBJ1-1, with D tentatively TRBD1 (5 bases). The germline V gene has CDR1 SNHLY and CDR2 FYNNEI. The CDR3 is 16 amino acids. The ends were cut back, 3 bases at V and 6 bases at J, with 20 bases in the middle. CDR3 DNA sequence: TGTGCCAGCAGTGAGGTCGTGGGAGGGGTTAAGGCTGAAGCTTTCTTT. This codes for CASSEVVGGVKAEAFF.

The V and J genes are TRBV5-1 and TRBJ1-6; 8 nucleotides match TRBD1. The CDR3 totals 16 residues. CDR1 SGHRS and CDR2 YFSETQ come from the germline V gene. Unmatched junction bases numbered 7, after V lost 0 bases and J lost 8 bases. Written as DNA, the CDR3 is TGCGCCAGCAGCTTGGGACAGGGGTCATTGTATTCACCCCTCCACTTT. Protein: CASSLGQGSLYSPLHF.

This clone has just one count. The V and J genes are TRBV5-4 and TRBJ2-5; D gene unclear. The CDR3 sequence is 12 residues long. CDR1 is SGHNT and CDR2 is YYREEE in the germline V gene (reference sequence). Trimming removed 1 base from V and 5 bases from J, with 6 bases in between. This CDR3 is CASSLNGETQYF. CDR3 coding DNA: TGTGCCAGCAGCTTGAACGGGGAGACCCAGTACTTC.

This chain joins TRBV11-3 and TRBJ1-2; the match to TRBD1 covers 9 bases. The CDR3 length is 16 residues. CDR1 is SGHNT, CDR2 YENEEA, per germline. The ends lost 0 bases at V and 4 bases at J; junction bases unmatched: 6. CDR3 DNA sequence: TGTGCCAGCAGCTTAGATCCGGGACAGGGAGCCTATGGCTACACCTTC. Protein sequence: CASSLDPGQGAYGYTF.

The chain is built from TRBV4-1 and TRBJ1-2; D possibly corresponds to TRBD1 (6 bases). From germline, CDR1 is MGHRA and CDR2 YSYEKL. There are 13 residues in the CDR3. V lost 4 bases to trimming and J lost 6 bases, with 12 bases between them. The CDR3 DNA follows: TGCGCCAGCAGCCCAAGGACAGTTGATGGCTACACCTTC. It codes for CASSPRTVDGYTF.